This TCR beta chain was sequenced for a study of memory CD4+ T cells and cytomegalovirus serostatus. Looking at the study overall: Healthy Belgian adult donors included 9 or 10 CMV-positive and 24 CMV-negative people. General study points: Repertoires predicted CMV serostatus with median bootstrapped AUC of about 0.95.

On this clone: The antigen remains unidentified.

Original processing notes: After removing out-of-frame reads, 2,204,828 distinct TCRbeta sequences remained. The table came from immunoSEQ multiplex PCR; TCRdb's copy has only in-frame clones and leaves some out. Clone size and the V and J calls come from that table; the DNA yielded D and trimming. The sample lists 35,000 to 45,000 clones, 79% occurring once. V lost 2 bases, J lost 3 bases, and 7 bases lay in between. Looked up from germline, CDR1 is MNHNY and CDR2 is SVGAGI (reference sequence). The CDR3 loop spans 13 amino acids. Single viable CD3+CD4+CD8-CD45RO+ cells were sorted as the memory CD4+ T cells.

The receptor comes from an adult in good health and CMV-seropositive. The sequencing input was memory CD4+ T cells from blood. The chain combines TRBV6-6 with TRBJ1-1; D unresolved. As DNA, the CDR3 is TGTGCCAGCAGTTACCGGTGGGACACTGAAGCTTTCTTT. Translating it yields CASSYRWDTEAFF.